This T cell receptor beta chain derives from a study of blood T cell repertoires in COVID-19. About the research overall: PBMCs, B-cell-depleted T cells, or T cells provided the cDNA or gDNA that made up the material.

This clone came up a few times. Sequenced by immunoSEQ multiplex PCR; TCRdb stores in-frame clones only, minus some. This sample has around 200,000 clones, with around 85% found just once. V was pared by 2 bases and J by 2 bases, with 5 bases of the junction left unmatched. CDR3 length: 15 residues. The germline CDR1 and CDR2 sequences are MNHEY and SVGEGT. The sample comprised peripheral blood. The chain combines TRBV6-2 or TRBV6-3 with TRBJ2-5; 7 nucleotides line up with TRBD1. The TCR was taken from a man between 65 and 85 years old with active or convalescent COVID-19. CDR3 region: CASSYLGQKQETQYF. In DNA form, the CDR3 reads TGTGCCAGCAGTTACCTGGGACAGAAGCAAGAGACCCAGTACTTC.